This T cell receptor (beta chain) derives from a study of early T cells in non-severe SARS-CoV-2 infection. Unmatched junction bases numbered 13, after V lost 7 bases and J lost 5 bases. Looked up from germline, CDR1 is MNHNS and CDR2 is SASEGT. CDR3 length: 16 amino acids. TCRdb re-called the 5' RACE reads through MiXCR, storing one row per CDR3 protein. The data hold some 120,000 distinct CDR3 sequences, with under 15% observed a single time. Sample: whole blood. V gene TRBV6-1 combines with J gene TRBJ2-1; TRBD2 aligns across 8 bases. The sequence derives from an adult who was a healthcare worker with PCR-confirmed SARS-CoV-2 infection or an uninfected control (not recorded which). The DNA for the CDR3 is TGTGCCAGCATTTCCTCCGGGCGGGGGGCGGACAATGAGCAGTTCTTC. Protein product: CASISSGRGADNEQFF.